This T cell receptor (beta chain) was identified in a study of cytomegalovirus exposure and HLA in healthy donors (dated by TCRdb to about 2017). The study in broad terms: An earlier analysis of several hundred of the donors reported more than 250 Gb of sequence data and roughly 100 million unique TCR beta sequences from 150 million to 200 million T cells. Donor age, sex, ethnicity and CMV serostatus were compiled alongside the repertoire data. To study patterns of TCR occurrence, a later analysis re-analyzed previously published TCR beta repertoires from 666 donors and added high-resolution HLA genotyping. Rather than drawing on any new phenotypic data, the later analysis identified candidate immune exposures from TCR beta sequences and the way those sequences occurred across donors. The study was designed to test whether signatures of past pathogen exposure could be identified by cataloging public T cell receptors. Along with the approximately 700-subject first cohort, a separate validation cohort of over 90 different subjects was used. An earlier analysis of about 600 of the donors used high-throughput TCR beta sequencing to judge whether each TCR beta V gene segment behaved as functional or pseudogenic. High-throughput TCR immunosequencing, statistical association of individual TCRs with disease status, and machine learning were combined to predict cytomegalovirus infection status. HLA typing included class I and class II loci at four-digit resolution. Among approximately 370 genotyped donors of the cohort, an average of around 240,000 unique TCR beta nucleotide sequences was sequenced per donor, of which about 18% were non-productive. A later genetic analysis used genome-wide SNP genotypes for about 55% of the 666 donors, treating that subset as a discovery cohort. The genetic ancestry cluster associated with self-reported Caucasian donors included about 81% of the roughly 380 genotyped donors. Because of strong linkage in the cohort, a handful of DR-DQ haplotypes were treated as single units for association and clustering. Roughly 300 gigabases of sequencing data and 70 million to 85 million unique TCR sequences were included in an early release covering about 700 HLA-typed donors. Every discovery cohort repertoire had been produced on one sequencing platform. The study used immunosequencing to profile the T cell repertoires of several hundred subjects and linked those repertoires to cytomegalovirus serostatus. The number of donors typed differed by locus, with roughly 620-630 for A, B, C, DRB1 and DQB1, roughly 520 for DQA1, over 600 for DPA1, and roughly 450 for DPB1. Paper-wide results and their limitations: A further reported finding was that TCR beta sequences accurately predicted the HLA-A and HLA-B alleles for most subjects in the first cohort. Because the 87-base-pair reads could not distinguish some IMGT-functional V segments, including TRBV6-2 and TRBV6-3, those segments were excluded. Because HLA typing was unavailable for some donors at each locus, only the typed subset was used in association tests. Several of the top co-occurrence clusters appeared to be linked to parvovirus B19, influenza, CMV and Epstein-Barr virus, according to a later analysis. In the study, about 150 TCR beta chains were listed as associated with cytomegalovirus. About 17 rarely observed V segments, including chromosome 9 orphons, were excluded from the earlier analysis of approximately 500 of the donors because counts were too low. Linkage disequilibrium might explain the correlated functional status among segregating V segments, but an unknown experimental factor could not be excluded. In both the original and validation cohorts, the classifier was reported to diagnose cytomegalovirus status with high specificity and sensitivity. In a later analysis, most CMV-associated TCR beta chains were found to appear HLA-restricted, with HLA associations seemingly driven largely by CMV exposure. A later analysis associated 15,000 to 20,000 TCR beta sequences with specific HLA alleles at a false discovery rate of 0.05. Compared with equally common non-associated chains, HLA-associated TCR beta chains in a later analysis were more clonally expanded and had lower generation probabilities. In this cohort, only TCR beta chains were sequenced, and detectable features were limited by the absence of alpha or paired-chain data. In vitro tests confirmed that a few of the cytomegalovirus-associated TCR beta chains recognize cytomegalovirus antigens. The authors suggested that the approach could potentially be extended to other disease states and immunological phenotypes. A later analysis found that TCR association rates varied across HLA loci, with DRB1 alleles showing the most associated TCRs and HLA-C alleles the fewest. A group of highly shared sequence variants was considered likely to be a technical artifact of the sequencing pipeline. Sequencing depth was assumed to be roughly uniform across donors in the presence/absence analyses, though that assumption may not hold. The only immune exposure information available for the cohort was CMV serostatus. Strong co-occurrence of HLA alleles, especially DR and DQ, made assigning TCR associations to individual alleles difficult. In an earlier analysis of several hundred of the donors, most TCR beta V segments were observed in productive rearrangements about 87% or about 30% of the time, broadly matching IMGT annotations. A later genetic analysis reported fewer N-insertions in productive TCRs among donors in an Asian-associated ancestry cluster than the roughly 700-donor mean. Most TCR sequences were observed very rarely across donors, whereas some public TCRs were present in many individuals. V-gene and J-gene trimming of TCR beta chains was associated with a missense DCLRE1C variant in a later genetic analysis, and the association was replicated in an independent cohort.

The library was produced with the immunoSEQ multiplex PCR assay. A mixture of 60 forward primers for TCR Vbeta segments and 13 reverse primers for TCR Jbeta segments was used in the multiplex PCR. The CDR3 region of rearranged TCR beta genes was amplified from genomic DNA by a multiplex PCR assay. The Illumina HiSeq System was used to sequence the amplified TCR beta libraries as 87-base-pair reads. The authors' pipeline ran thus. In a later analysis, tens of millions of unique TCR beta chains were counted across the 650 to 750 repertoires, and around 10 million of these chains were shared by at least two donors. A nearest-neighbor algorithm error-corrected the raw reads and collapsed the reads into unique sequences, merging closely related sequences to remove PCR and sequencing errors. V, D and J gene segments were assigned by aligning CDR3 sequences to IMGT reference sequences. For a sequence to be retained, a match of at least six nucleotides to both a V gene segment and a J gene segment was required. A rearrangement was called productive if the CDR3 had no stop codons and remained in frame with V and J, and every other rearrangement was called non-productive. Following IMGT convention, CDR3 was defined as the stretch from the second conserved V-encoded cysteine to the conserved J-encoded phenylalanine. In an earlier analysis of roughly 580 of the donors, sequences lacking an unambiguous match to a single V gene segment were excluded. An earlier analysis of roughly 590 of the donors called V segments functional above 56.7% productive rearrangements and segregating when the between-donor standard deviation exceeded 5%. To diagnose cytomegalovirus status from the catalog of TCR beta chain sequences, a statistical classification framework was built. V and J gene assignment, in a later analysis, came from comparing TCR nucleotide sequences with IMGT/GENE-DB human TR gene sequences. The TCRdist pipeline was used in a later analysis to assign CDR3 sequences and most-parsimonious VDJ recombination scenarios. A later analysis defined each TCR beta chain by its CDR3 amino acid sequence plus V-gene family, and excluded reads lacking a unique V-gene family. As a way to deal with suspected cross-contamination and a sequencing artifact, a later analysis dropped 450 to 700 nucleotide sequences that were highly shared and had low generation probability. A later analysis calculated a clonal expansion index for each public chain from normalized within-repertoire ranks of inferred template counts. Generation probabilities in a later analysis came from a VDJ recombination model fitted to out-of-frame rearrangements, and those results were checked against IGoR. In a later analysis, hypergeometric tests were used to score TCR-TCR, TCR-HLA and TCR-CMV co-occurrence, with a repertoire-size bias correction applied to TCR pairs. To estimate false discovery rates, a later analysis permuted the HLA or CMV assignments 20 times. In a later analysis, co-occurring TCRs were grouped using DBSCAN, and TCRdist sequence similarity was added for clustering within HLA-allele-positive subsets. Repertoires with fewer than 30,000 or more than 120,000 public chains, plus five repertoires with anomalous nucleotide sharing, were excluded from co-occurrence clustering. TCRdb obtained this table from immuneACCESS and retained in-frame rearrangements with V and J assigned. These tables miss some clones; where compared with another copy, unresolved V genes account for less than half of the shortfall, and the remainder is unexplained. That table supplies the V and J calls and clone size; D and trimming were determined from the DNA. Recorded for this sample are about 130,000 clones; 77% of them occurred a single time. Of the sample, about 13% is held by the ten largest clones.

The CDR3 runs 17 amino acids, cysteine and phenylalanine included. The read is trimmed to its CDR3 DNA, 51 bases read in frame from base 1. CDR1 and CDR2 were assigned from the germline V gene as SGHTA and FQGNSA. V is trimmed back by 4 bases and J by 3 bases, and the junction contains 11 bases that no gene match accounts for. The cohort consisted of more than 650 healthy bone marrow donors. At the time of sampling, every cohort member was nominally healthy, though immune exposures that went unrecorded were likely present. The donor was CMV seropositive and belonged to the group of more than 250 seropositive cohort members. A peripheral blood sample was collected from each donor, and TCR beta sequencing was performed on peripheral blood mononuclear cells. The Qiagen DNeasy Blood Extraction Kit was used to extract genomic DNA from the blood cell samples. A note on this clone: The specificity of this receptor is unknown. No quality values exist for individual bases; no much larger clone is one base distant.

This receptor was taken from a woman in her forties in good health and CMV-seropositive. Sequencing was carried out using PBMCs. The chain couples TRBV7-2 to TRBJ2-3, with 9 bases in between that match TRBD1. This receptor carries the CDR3 CASSSSLTGGMTDTQYF. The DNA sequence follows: TGTGCCAGCAGCTCCAGTTTGACAGGGGGTATGACAGATACGCAGTATTTT.